This entry features one T cell receptor (beta chain) sequence. Investigators reverse transcribed all isolated RNA, so they sequenced expressed TCRB transcripts. Here immunoSEQ multiplex PCR was the method, and the copy in TCRdb shows in-frame clones only, minus some. The data show over 350,000 clones, roughly 15% seen once. The data were taken from a study of beta chain features in type 1 diabetes. Germline CDR1 and CDR2: LGHNA and YNFKEQ. The V gene lost 0 bases and the J gene lost 0 bases, with 15 bases spanning the gap. This CDR3 spans 19 amino acids. The sequence was obtained from a woman between 18 and 29 years old in good health. The sequencing sample was made of naive CD4+ T cells from blood. The chain combines TRBV4-2 with TRBJ2-6; tentative D call: TRBD1 (6 bases). The CDR3 DNA reads as TGTGCCAGCAGCCAAGATTTGGCAGGGGCTAACTCTGGGGCCAACGTCCTGACTTTC. Amino acids: CASSQDLAGANSGANVLTF.